These 21 T cell receptor beta chains were sequenced from one sample in a study of PD-1 blockade in classical Hodgkin lymphoma. All trial patients relapsed after autologous stem cell transplantation. Clones were read by immunoSEQ multiplex PCR, and TCRdb kept only the in-frame ones, dropping some. Here the sample spans more than 45,000 clones, around 67% being singletons. The sequences come from peripheral blood mononuclear cells (PBMCs), collected before the second cycle of nivolumab. Every receptor here comes from a human donor with classical Hodgkin lymphoma.

This clone was picked up a small number of times. V and J are TRBV4-1 and TRBJ1-6; D is possibly TRBD1 (5 bases). The V gene's germline CDR1 is MGHRA and CDR2 YSYEKL. This CDR3 is built from 17 residues. V was shortened by 1 base and J by 4 bases, with 14 bases between the two germline ends. The CDR3 DNA sequence: TGCGCCAGCAGCCAAGTCCTGGGACCGTATTATAATTCACCCCTCCACTTT. Its translation: CASSQVLGPYYNSPLHF.

The V and J genes are TRBV27 and TRBJ2-7, with D possibly TRBD1 on 5 matching bases. The V and J ends lost 4 bases and 5 bases respectively, with 12 bases between them. Per germline, CDR1 MNHEY and CDR2 SMNVEV (reference sequence). The CDR3 is made up of 13 amino acids. The CDR3 here is CASSSDPRDEQYF. The DNA for the CDR3 is TGTGCCAGCAGTTCCGACCCCAGGGACGAGCAGTACTTC.

This sequence joins TRBV7-9 and TRBJ2-5, with a possible D match to TRBD1 (6 bases). The CDR3 has 15 residues. Germline assignment: CDR1 SEHNR and CDR2 FQNEAQ (reference sequence). V was clipped by 4 bases and J by 2 bases, with 14 bases between them. The CDR3 protein is CASSYTAGTQETQYF. The CDR3, as DNA: TGTGCCAGCAGCTACACCGCTGGGACACAAGAGACCCAGTACTTC.

V is TRBV5-1 and J is TRBJ2-1, with 12 bases matching TRBD2. Germline V gene sequence: CDR1 SGHRS, CDR2 YFSETQ. The CDR3 sequence is 18 residues long. The J segment lost 3 bases and the V segment lost 0 bases, leaving 7 bases of the junction unmatched. The CDR3 spells CASSLGTSGGRFYNEQFF. CDR3 nucleotides: TGCGCCAGCAGCTTGGGTACTAGCGGGGGGAGGTTCTACAATGAGCAGTTCTTC. The whole variable domain, filled in from reference TRBV5-1 and TRBJ2-1, reads KAGVTQTPRYLIKTRGQQVTLSCSPISGHRSVSWYQQTPGQGLQFLFEYFSETQRNKGNFPGRFSGRQFSNSRSEMNVSTLELGDSALYLCASSLGTSGGRFYNEQFFGPGTRLTVL.

This chain links TRBV28 with TRBJ2-5; D is unresolved. The CDR3 covers 13 residues. The V gene's germline CDR1 is MDHEN and CDR2 SYDVKM. With 8 bases removed from V and 5 bases from J, the gap between germline ends came to 15 bases. The CDR3 sequence is CASCRRLGETQYF. In DNA form, the CDR3 reads TGTGCCAGCTGCCGCAGGCTGGGCGAGACCCAGTACTTC.

J is TRBJ1-2 and V is TRBV30; D ambiguous. This CDR3 comprises 12 residues. Germline lookup yields CDR1 GTSNPN and CDR2 SVGIG (reference sequence). Trimming removed 5 bases from V and 3 bases from J, with 10 bases in between. The CDR3 here is CAWWGAHYGYTF. CDR3 DNA sequence: TGTGCCTGGTGGGGAGCCCACTATGGCTACACCTTC.

The J gene is TRBJ1-5, the V gene TRBV7-2; D perhaps matches TRBD1 (6 bases). The length of the CDR3 is 14 residues. Germline CDR1 is SGHTA and CDR2 is FQGNSA. V was shortened by 5 bases and J by 2 bases, with 10 bases between the two germline ends. In DNA, the CDR3 is TGTGCCAGCAGCCCCAGGGGTGGCAATCAGCCCCAGCATTTT. It yields the protein CASSPRGGNQPQHF.

This clone was seen once. Here the CDR3 DNA reads TGTGCCAGCAGCTTCAGGGCCGGGCGGGAGACCCAGTACTTC. It specifies CASSFRAGRETQYF. The chain joins TRBV7-3 to TRBJ2-5; a possible D gene is TRBD1 (5 bases). The V gene lost 3 bases and the J gene lost 5 bases, with 13 bases spanning the gap. CDR1 and CDR2 (germline): SGHTA, FQGTGA. There are 14 residues in the CDR3.

In this sample, this clone turned up a few times. The chain couples TRBV27 to TRBJ2-4; 7 nucleotides align to TRBD2. After removal of 3 bases from V and 10 bases from J, the junction contained 15 bases not matched to a gene. Germline values: CDR1 MNHEY, CDR2 SMNVEV (reference sequence). The CDR3 spans 16 residues. This CDR3 is CASSFGGRSTGDIQYF. The CDR3 DNA reads TGTGCCAGCAGTTTTGGCGGGAGATCTACTGGGGATATTCAGTACTTC.

The rearrangement uses TRBV7-9 and TRBJ2-2; 7 positions match TRBD1. J gave up 5 bases and V 7 bases, and 13 bases lay outside the gene matches. The CDR3 has 16 amino acids. Germline values: CDR1 SEHNR, CDR2 FQNEAQ (reference sequence). CDR3 in amino acids: CASTSPGAGGTGELFF. The CDR3 DNA sequence: TGTGCCAGCACCTCCCCTGGGGCAGGGGGTACCGGGGAGCTGTTTTTT.

This clone was recorded a few times. CDR3 sequence (DNA): TGTGCCAGTAGTATAGACGGAGCAGACTTGAGGGCTGAAGCTTTCTTT. It encodes CASSIDGADLRAEAFF. V and J are TRBV19 and TRBJ1-1; D remains unclear. The V end lost 0 bases, the J end lost 6 bases, and 17 bases lay between the germline ends. CDR1 is LNHDA, CDR2 SQIVND, per germline (reference sequence). The length of the CDR3 is 16 residues.

About this clone itself: The identical CDR3 is also encoded by other nucleotide sequences in the sample. This rearrangement joins TRBV11-1 to TRBJ1-1; D unresolved. The V and J ends lost 1 base and 4 bases respectively, with 7 bases between them. Germline assignment: CDR1 SGHAT and CDR2 FQDESV (reference sequence). There are 13 residues in the CDR3. CDR3 nucleotide sequence: TGTGCCAGCAGCTTAGAAGCCTTCACTGAAGCTTTCTTT. Protein product: CASSLEAFTEAFF.

The rearrangement joins TRBV7-9 to TRBJ2-7; D gene uncertain. CDR3 length equals 13 residues. V lost 5 bases to trimming and J lost 4 bases, with 12 bases between them. CDR1 SEHNR and CDR2 FQNEAQ come from the germline V gene (reference sequence). DNA of the CDR3: TGTGCCAGCAGCACAAGGACCTCTTACGAGCAGTACTTC. Translated: CASSTRTSYEQYF. Together with reference TRBV7-9 and TRBJ2-7, the CDR3 gives the full variable domain: DTGVSQNPRHKITKRGQNVTFRCDPISEHNRLYWYRQTLGQGPEFLTYFQNEAQLEKSRLLSDRFSAERPKGSFSTLEIQRTEQGDSAMYLCASSTRTSYEQYFGPGTRLTVT.

The rearrangement uses TRBV7-3 and TRBJ2-3; the D gene is possibly TRBD1 (6 bases). The CDR3 is 15 residues long. Germline V CDR1 and CDR2: SGHTA, FQGTGA. V lost 6 bases and J 0 bases, leaving 13 bases between the germline ends. As DNA, the CDR3 is TGTGCCAGCAGGCTCCGGGACACCAGCACAGATACGCAGTATTTT. Protein sequence: CASRLRDTSTDTQYF.

The chain uses TRBV19 and TRBJ2-7, with D perhaps matching TRBD2 (5 bases). The CDR3 consists of 15 residues. Looked up from germline, CDR1 is LNHDA and CDR2 is SQIVND (reference sequence). Trimming left V 6 bases short and J 3 bases short, with 18 bases between. The CDR3 nucleotides read TGTGCCAGTAGATTGAGAGGGTTTGAGGACTACGAGCAGTACTTC. Its translation is CASRLRGFEDYEQYF.

The rearrangement links TRBV6-5 to TRBJ2-7; 14 bases are shared with TRBD2. The CDR3 extends over 16 amino acids. V dropped 4 bases and J dropped 9; count of bases not matched to a gene: 11. CDR1 and CDR2 from the germline V gene are MNHEY and SVGAGI. CDR3 sequence reads: CASSSLTSGRALGQYF. CDR3 in DNA: TGTGCCAGCAGTTCCCTGACTAGCGGGAGGGCCCTAGGGCAGTACTTC.

This clone was observed a few times. This sequence joins TRBV5-1 and TRBJ2-7, with a possible D match to TRBD2 (5 bases). The CDR3 is 13 amino acids. V lost 7 bases, J lost 2 bases, and 13 bases lay in between. Per the germline V gene, CDR1 is SGHRS and CDR2 is YFSETQ. The CDR3: CASGLSGAYEQYF. CDR3 nucleotide sequence: TGCGCCAGCGGATTAAGCGGAGCCTACGAGCAGTACTTC. Looking up the rest from reference TRBV5-1 and TRBJ2-7 gives the full variable domain: KAGVTQTPRYLIKTRGQQVTLSCSPISGHRSVSWYQQTPGQGLQFLFEYFSETQRNKGNFPGRFSGRQFSNSRSEMNVSTLELGDSALYLCASGLSGAYEQYFGPGTRLTVT.

This sequence joins TRBV19 and TRBJ2-2; no clear D. The V gene's germline CDR1 is LNHDA and CDR2 SQIVND (reference sequence). CDR3 length: 16 residues. The V gene lost 3 bases and the J gene lost 0 bases, with 11 bases spanning the gap. CDR3 in amino acids: CASSMGSGSNTGELFF. In DNA form, the CDR3 reads TGTGCCAGTAGTATGGGCTCGGGTTCGAACACCGGGGAGCTGTTTTTT.

The V gene is TRBV7-3, the J gene TRBJ2-7, with 9 bases aligning to TRBD1. Germline trimming cut 6 bases from V and 3 bases from J; bases unmatched to any gene: 12. This CDR3 is built from 16 residues. Per germline, CDR1 SGHTA and CDR2 FQGTGA. CDR3 bases: TGTGCCAGCAGGACTCCGGGACAGGGTAACCTCTACGAGCAGTACTTC. Protein: CASRTPGQGNLYEQYF.

The chain combines TRBV10-3 with TRBJ2-1; 7 bases map to TRBD1. The CDR3 length is 15 residues. Germline CDR1 reads ENHRY; CDR2 reads SYGVKD. J lost 7 bases, V lost 3 bases, and 9 bases had no gene match. CDR3 nucleotides: TGTGCCATCAGTGAAGACAGGGCAGTGGTAAATGAGCAGTTCTTC. Translated, it gives CAISEDRAVVNEQFF.

The chain recombines TRBV5-1 with TRBJ2-7, with D unclear. V lost 0 bases and J 1 base, leaving 5 bases between the germline ends. CDR1 is SGHRS, CDR2 YFSETQ, per germline. The CDR3 length is 13 residues. Written as DNA, the CDR3 is TGCGCCAGCAGCTTGGCGCAGTCCTACGAGCAGTACTTC. Residues: CASSLAQSYEQYF.